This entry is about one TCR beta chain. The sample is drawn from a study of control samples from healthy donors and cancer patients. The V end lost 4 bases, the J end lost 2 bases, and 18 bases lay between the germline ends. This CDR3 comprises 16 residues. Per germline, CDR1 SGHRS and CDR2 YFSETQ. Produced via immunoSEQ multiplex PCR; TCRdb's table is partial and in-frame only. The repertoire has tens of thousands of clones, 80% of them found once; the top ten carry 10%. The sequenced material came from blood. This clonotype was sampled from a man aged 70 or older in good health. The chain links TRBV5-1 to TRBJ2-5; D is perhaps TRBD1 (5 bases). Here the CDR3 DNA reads TGCGCCAGCAGCCCCGGCGGATCTACAGGTCAAGAGACCCAGTACTTC. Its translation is CASSPGGSTGQETQYF. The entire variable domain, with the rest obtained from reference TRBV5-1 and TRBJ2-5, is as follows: KAGVTQTPRYLIKTRGQQVTLSCSPISGHRSVSWYQQTPGQGLQFLFEYFSETQRNKGNFPGRFSGRQFSNSRSEMNVSTLELGDSALYLCASSPGGSTGQETQYFGPGTRLLVL.